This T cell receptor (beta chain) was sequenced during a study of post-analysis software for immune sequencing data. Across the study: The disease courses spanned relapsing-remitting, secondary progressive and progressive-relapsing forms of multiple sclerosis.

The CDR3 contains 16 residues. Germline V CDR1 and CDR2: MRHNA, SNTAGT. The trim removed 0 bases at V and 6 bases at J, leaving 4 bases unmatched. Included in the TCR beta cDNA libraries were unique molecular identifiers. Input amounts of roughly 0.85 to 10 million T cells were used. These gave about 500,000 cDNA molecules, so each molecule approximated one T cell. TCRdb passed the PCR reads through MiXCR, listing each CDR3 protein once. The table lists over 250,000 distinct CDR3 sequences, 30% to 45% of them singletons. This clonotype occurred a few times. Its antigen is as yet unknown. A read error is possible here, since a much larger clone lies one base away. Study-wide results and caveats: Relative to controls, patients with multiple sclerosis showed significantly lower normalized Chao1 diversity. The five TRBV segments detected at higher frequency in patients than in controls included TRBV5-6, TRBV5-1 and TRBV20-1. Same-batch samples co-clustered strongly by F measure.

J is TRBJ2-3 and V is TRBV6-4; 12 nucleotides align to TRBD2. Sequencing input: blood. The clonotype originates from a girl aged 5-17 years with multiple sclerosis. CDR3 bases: TGTGCCAGCAGTGACTCTAACCTAGCGGGAGGGGATACGCAGTATTTT. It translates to CASSDSNLAGGDTQYF.